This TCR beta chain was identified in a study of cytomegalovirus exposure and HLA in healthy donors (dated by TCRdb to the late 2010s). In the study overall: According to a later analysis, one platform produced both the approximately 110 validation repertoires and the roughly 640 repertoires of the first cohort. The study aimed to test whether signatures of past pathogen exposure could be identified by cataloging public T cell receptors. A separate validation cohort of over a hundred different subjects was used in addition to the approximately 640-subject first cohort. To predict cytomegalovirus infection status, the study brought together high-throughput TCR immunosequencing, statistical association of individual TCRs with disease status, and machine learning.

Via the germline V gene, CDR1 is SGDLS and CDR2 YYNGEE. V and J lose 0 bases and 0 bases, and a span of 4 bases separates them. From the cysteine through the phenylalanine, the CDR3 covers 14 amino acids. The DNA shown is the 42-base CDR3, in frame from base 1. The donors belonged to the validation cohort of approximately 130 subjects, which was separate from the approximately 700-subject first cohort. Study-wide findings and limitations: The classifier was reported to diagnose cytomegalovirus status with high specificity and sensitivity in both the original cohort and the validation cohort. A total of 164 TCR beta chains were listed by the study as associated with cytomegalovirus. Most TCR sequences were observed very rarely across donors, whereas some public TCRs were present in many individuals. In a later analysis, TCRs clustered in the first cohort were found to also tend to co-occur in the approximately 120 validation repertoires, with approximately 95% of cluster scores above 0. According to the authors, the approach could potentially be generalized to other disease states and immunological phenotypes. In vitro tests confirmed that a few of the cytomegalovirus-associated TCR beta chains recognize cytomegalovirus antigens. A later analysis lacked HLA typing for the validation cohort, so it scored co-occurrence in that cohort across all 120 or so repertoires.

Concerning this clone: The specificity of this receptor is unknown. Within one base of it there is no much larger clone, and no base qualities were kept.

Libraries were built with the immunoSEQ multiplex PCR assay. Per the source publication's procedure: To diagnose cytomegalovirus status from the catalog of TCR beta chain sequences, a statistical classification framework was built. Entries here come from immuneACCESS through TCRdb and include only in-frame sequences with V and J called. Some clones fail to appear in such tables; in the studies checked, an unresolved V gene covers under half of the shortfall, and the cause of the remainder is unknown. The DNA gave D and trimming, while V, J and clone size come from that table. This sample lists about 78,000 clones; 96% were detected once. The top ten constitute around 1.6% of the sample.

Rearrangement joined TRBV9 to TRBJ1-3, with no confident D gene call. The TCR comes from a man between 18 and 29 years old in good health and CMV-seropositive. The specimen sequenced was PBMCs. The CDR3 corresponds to CASSVDGSGNTIYF. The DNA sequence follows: TGTGCCAGCAGCGTAGACGGCTCTGGAAACACCATATATTTT.